One sample yielded the 30 T cell receptor beta chains listed below, sequenced in a study of radiation and T cells in renal cell carcinoma. Measured with immunoSEQ multiplex PCR; TCRdb has only the in-frame clones, and not every one. The table records around 95,000 clones, approximately 80% of them present only once. As to time point: blood 4 weeks post-SBRT, at nephrectomy. The treatment was: 15 Gy SBRT to primary tumor, nephrectomy 4 weeks later. Sequencing used blood, obtained from a patient whose treatment included radiotherapy and nephrectomy. These receptor sequences come from a man in his sixties with renal cell carcinoma.

This chain uses TRBV4-3 with TRBJ2-3; tentative D call: TRBD1 (5 bases). The V end was cut by 0 bases, the J end by 3 bases, with 10 bases between. There are 15 residues in the CDR3. Germline CDR1 and CDR2: LGHNA and YSLEER. The CDR3 DNA reads TGCGCCAGCAGCCAAGATCAGGGCGGTACAGATACGCAGTATTTT. Translation gives CASSQDQGGTDTQYF.

The chain uses TRBV5-6 and TRBJ2-3; TRBD2 matches 10 bases. There are 15 residues in the CDR3. J lost 8 bases, V lost 4 bases, and 10 bases had no gene match. Germline assignment: CDR1 SGHDT and CDR2 YYEEEE. CDR3 loop: CASSRPGLAHRTQYF. CDR3 nucleotides: TGTGCCAGCAGCCGGCCGGGACTAGCGCATCGTACGCAGTATTTT.

This chain connects TRBV7-9 to TRBJ1-1; possibly TRBD1 for D (5 bases). V lost 7 bases to trimming and J lost 5 bases, with 8 bases between them. CDR1 is SEHNR and CDR2 is FQNEAQ in the germline V gene (reference sequence). CDR3 length: 11 amino acids. The CDR3 region has the DNA TGTGCCAGCACCCGGGGGACTGAAGCTTTCTTT. Protein product: CASTRGTEAFF.

The chain joins TRBV4-2 to TRBJ1-1; TRBD1 is a possible D gene (5 bases). Germline CDR1 reads LGHNA; CDR2 reads YNFKEQ. Trimming removed 5 bases at V and 1 base at J, with 14 bases between. The CDR3 runs 15 residues. The CDR3 sequence: CASSSRGTENTEAFF. DNA of the CDR3: TGTGCCAGCAGCTCCCGCGGGACGGAGAACACTGAAGCTTTCTTT.

The V call is TRBV14, the J call TRBJ2-3; 7 nucleotides match TRBD1. The CDR3 is 15 amino acids. Germline V gene lookup returns CDR1 SGHDN and CDR2 FVKESK. J lost 4 bases, V lost 1 base, and 5 bases had no gene match. CDR3 residues: CASSQVIQGSDTQYF. In DNA form, the CDR3 reads TGTGCCAGCAGCCAAGTGATACAGGGGTCAGATACGCAGTATTTT.

The chain uses TRBV5-8 and TRBJ1-1, with D hard to call. The CDR3 runs 11 residues. Germline-derived CDR1 and CDR2 are SGHTS and YDEGEE. Trimming left V 4 bases short and J 7 bases short, with 8 bases between. Here the CDR3 reads CASSRKGEAFF. The CDR3 nucleotides are TGTGCCAGCAGCCGCAAGGGTGAAGCTTTCTTT.

The rearrangement links TRBV27 to TRBJ1-1; 7 positions match TRBD1. CDR3 length: 14 residues. Per the germline V gene, CDR1 is MNHEY and CDR2 is SMNVEV (reference sequence). V shed 7 bases and J 1 base; nucleotides not matched to a gene: 6. CDR3 residues: CASTSGTENTEAFF. Here the CDR3 DNA reads TGTGCCAGCACCTCCGGGACAGAGAACACTGAAGCTTTCTTT.

The chain uses TRBV11-3 and TRBJ2-5; 14 positions agree with TRBD2. J lost 4 bases, V lost 5 bases, and 6 bases had no gene match. The CDR3 runs 16 residues. CDR1 is SGHNT, CDR2 YENEEA, per germline. The CDR3 DNA sequence: TGTGCCAGCAGCCAGGGACTAGCGGGAGTCGGAGAGACCCAGTACTTC. Translation: CASSQGLAGVGETQYF.

This chain joins TRBV7-6 and TRBJ2-3; D might be TRBD2 (5 bases). V was shortened by 0 bases and J by 3 bases, with 10 bases between the two germline ends. In germline, CDR1 is SGHVS, CDR2 FNYEAQ. The CDR3 contains 15 residues. The CDR3 DNA sequence: TGTGCCAGCAGCTTAGCGGGAGAGGGTACAGATACGCAGTATTTT. Its translation is CASSLAGEGTDTQYF.

Remarks on this clone: Other nucleotide sequences in the sample specify the same CDR3. V and J are TRBV7-9 and TRBJ2-5, with no clear D. Deletions cut 1 base from V and 5 bases from J, with 5 bases between. The germline CDR1 and CDR2 sequences are SEHNR and FQNEAQ (reference sequence). The CDR3 length is 12 residues. The CDR3 here is CASSLVGETQYF. The CDR3 DNA reads TGTGCCAGCAGCTTAGTAGGGGAGACCCAGTACTTC.

The table lists this clone with a count of one. V gene TRBV6-5 combines with J gene TRBJ1-6; TRBD1 aligns across 9 bases. The V segment lost 7 bases and the J segment 5 bases; nucleotides outside the gene matches: 6. The length of the CDR3 is 15 residues. Germline V gene lookup returns CDR1 MNHEY and CDR2 SVGAGI. The DNA for the CDR3 is TGTGCCAGCACCTCGGGACAGGGCCATAATTCACCCCTCCACTTT. Its translation: CASTSGQGHNSPLHF.

This sequence joins TRBV9 and TRBJ2-3; 9 bases agree with TRBD2. V trimming: 0 bases; J trimming: 2 bases; junction bases outside the gene matches: 4. Germline loops: CDR1 SGDLS, CDR2 YYNGEE. The CDR3 runs to 16 residues. The CDR3 sequence: CASSVDPSGTTDTQYF. Here the CDR3 DNA reads TGTGCCAGCAGCGTAGATCCTAGCGGGACCACAGATACGCAGTATTTT.

This clone has only one observation. This rearrangement joins TRBV9 to TRBJ2-1; D is unresolved. Germline values: CDR1 SGDLS, CDR2 YYNGEE. The V end lost 0 bases, the J end lost 0 bases, and 7 bases lay between the germline ends. The CDR3 is 15 residues long. As DNA, the CDR3 is TGTGCCAGCAGCGTAGCTCTTAGCTCCTACAATGAGCAGTTCTTC. Protein: CASSVALSSYNEQFF.

This clone was picked up one time. The rearrangement links TRBV25-1 to TRBJ1-1; tentative D call: TRBD1 (6 bases). CDR1 and CDR2 from the germline V gene are MGHDK and SYGVNS. Deletions cut 8 bases from V and 5 bases from J, with 15 bases between. The CDR3 is made up of 13 amino acids. CDR3 sequence: CASWGGAGTEAFF. The CDR3 nucleotides are TGTGCCAGCTGGGGGGGGGCAGGGACTGAAGCTTTCTTT.

This clone was observed a few times. V and J are TRBV25-1 and TRBJ2-2; no reliable D call. The ends were cut back, 6 bases at V and 5 bases at J, with 10 bases in the middle. CDR1 and CDR2 from the germline V gene are MGHDK and SYGVNS. The CDR3 contains 13 residues. CDR3: CASRGGGTGELFF. For the CDR3, the DNA is TGTGCCAGCAGGGGTGGTGGGACCGGGGAGCTGTTTTTT.

The V gene is TRBV7-7, the J gene TRBJ2-1; D perhaps matches TRBD2 (5 bases). The V end was cut by 3 bases, the J end by 5 bases, with 8 bases between. The CDR3 is 13 amino acids. Germline lookup yields CDR1 SSHAT and CDR2 FNYEAQ (reference sequence). CDR3 bases: TGTGCCAGCAGCTTGGACTGGGACAATGAGCAGTTCTTC. Amino acids: CASSLDWDNEQFF. The entire variable domain, with the rest obtained from reference TRBV7-7 and TRBJ2-1, is as follows: GAGVSQSPRYKVTKRGQDVTLRCDPISSHATLYWYQQALGQGPEFLTYFNYEAQPDKSGLPSDRFSAERPEGSISTLTIQRTEQRDSAMYRCASSLDWDNEQFFGPGTRLTVL.

This chain joins TRBV29-1 and TRBJ1-2, with 7 bases aligning to TRBD1. This CDR3 comprises 11 residues. CDR1 is SQVTM, CDR2 ANQGSEA, per germline. The V gene end was trimmed by 4 bases and the J gene end by 10 bases; junction bases not matched to a gene: 6. CDR3 bases: TGCAGCGTTGGGGGAGACAGGGACTACACCTTC. It translates to CSVGGDRDYTF.

A few counts support this clone. V is TRBV10-1 and J is TRBJ1-4, with TRBD1 matching 7 bases. After removal of 10 bases from V and 5 bases from J, the junction contained 7 bases not matched to a gene. Germline CDR1 reads WNHNN; CDR2 reads SYGVQD (reference sequence). The CDR3 sequence is 13 residues long. The CDR3 region is CANSGTANEKLFF. Written as DNA, the CDR3 is TGCGCCAACTCCGGGACAGCAAATGAAAAACTGTTTTTT.

This chain links TRBV7-2 with TRBJ2-2; tentative D call: TRBD1 (6 bases). CDR1 is SGHTA and CDR2 is FQGNSA in the germline V gene. The ends were cut back, 4 bases at V and 4 bases at J, with 10 bases in the middle. The CDR3 loop spans 14 amino acids. CDR3 in DNA: TGTGCCAGCAGCTCACAGGGTATCACCGGGGAGCTGTTTTTT. Its translation is CASSSQGITGELFF.

The gene calls are TRBV9 and TRBJ2-6; no clear D. Germline CDR1 is SGDLS and CDR2 is YYNGEE. Trimming shortened V by 0 bases and J by 2 bases, and 9 bases separated the two germline ends. There are 16 residues in the CDR3. As DNA, the CDR3 is TGTGCCAGCAGCGTAGGGCTCCGGGCTGGGGCCAACGTCCTGACTTTC. Residues: CASSVGLRAGANVLTF.

The chain links TRBV10-3 to TRBJ2-7; no clear D gene. With 0 bases removed from V and 0 bases from J, the gap between germline ends came to 9 bases. In germline, CDR1 is ENHRY, CDR2 SYGVKD. This CDR3 is built from 15 residues. DNA of the CDR3: TGTGCCATCAGTGAGTCGCCGGGTAGCTCCTACGAGCAGTACTTC. Amino acid sequence: CAISESPGSSYEQYF.

This chain connects TRBV7-2 to TRBJ1-5; D gene uncertain. V was trimmed by 0 bases and J by 3 bases, leaving 9 bases between them. This CDR3 region has 15 residues. The germline V gene encodes CDR1 SGHTA and CDR2 FQGNSA. DNA for the CDR3: TGTGCCAGCAGCTTAGCGGGCGGGAACAATCAGCCCCAGCATTTT. Translated, it gives CASSLAGGNNQPQHF.

V is TRBV7-8 and J is TRBJ2-3; the D is unclear. Germline-derived CDR1 and CDR2 are SGHVS and FQNEAQ. Between the trimmed V and J ends, which lost 1 base and 0 bases, there was a span of 11 bases. The CDR3 is 16 amino acids. CDR3 protein: CASSLEVGPSTDTQYF. As DNA, the CDR3 is TGTGCCAGCAGCTTAGAAGTCGGCCCTAGCACAGATACGCAGTATTTT.

The chain links TRBV4-2 to TRBJ2-1; perhaps D is TRBD1 or TRBD2 (6 bases each). The ends were cut back, 3 bases at V and 4 bases at J, with 16 bases in the middle. The CDR3 consists of 16 residues. From germline, CDR1 is LGHNA and CDR2 YNFKEQ. For the CDR3, the DNA is TGTGCCAGCAGCCAGGGGGCGGGGAACTATTACAATGAGCAGTTCTTC. Translation gives CASSQGAGNYYNEQFF.

The CDR3 bases are TGTGCCAGCAGGGGGGCTAGCGGGAGGGGCGAGCAGTACTTC. Translation: CASRGASGRGEQYF. V gene TRBV2 combines with J gene TRBJ2-7; 12 nucleotides align to TRBD2. Looked up from germline, CDR1 is SNHLY and CDR2 is FYNNEI. CDR3 length equals 14 residues. J was trimmed by 6 bases and V by 6 bases; bases with no gene match: 6. The variable domain in full, completed from reference TRBV2 and TRBJ2-7, reads EPEVTQTPSHQVTQMGQEVILRCVPISNHLYFYWYRQILGQKVEFLVSFYNNEISEKSEIFDDQFSVERPDGSNFTLKIRSTKLEDSAMYFCASRGASGRGEQYFGPGTRLTVT.

The CDR3 is CASSPRQGPSYEQYF. DNA of the CDR3: TGTGCCAGCAGCCCCCGACAGGGTCCCTCCTACGAGCAGTACTTC. The V call is TRBV5-4, the J call TRBJ2-7; 7 bases map to TRBD1. This CDR3 spans 15 amino acids. Germline V gives CDR1 SGHNT, CDR2 YYREEE (reference sequence). J was trimmed by 0 bases and V by 4 bases; bases with no gene match: 7.

The V gene is TRBV19, the J gene TRBJ2-3, with D possibly matching TRBD2 (5 bases). The CDR3 sequence is 13 residues long. The germline gives CDR1 LNHDA, CDR2 SQIVND (reference sequence). Trimming cost V 4 bases and J 5 bases, with 10 bases left between them. CDR3 coding DNA: TGTGCCAGTAGTACGTTGGGAGTAGATACGCAGTATTTT. Residues: CASSTLGVDTQYF.

This chain joins TRBV7-8 and TRBJ2-5; tentative D call: TRBD2 (5 bases). Per the germline V gene, CDR1 is SGHVS and CDR2 is FQNEAQ. The V gene lost 1 base and the J gene lost 5 bases, with 17 bases spanning the gap. The CDR3 loop spans 16 amino acids. CDR3 protein: CASSLVRLAFRETQYF. DNA for the CDR3: TGTGCCAGCAGCTTAGTTCGGCTAGCATTTAGGGAGACCCAGTACTTC.

This clone was counted a single time. The chain is built from TRBV9 and TRBJ2-2, with unresolved D. Germline CDR1 is SGDLS and CDR2 is YYNGEE. The CDR3 totals 14 residues. Trimming took off 5 bases at V and 4 bases at J, with 12 bases between the two ends. The CDR3 protein is CASRIDPATGELFF. The CDR3 coding sequence is TGTGCCAGCAGGATAGATCCTGCCACCGGGGAGCTGTTTTTT.

Here the CDR3 DNA reads TGTGCCAGCAGTGCGGACAGCTATGGCTACACCTTC. Amino acids: CASSADSYGYTF. The chain links TRBV6-5 to TRBJ1-2, with D possibly matching TRBD1 (6 bases). Deletions cut 5 bases from V and 4 bases from J, with 8 bases between. Germline lookup yields CDR1 MNHEY and CDR2 SVGAGI. The CDR3 is 12 residues long.